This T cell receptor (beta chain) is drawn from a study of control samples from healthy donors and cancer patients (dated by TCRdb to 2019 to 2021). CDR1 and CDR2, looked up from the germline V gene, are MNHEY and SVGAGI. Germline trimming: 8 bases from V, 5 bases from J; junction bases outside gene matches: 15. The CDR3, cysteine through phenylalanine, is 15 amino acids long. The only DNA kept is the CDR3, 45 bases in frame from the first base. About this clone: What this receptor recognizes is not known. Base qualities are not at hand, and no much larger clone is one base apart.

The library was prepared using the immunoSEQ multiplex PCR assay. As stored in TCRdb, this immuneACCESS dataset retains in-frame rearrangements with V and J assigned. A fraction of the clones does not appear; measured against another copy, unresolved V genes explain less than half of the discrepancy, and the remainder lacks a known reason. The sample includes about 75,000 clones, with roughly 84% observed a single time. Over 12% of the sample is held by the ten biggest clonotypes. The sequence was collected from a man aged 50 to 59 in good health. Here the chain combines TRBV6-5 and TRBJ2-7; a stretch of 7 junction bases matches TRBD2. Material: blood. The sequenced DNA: TGTGCCAGCGGATATTTAGCGGGCTCGAACAACGAGCAGTACTTC. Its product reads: CASGYLAGSNNEQYF.